The sequence of this TCR beta chain was determined in a study of regulatory T cells in long-lasting Graves disease. Whole-study findings and limits: Persistent-disease Graves' patients showed less TCR diversity than new cases. Favored usage of TRBV28, TRBJ1-2 and TRBJ2-5 was recorded in persistent disease.

Arm-PCR of CDR3 regions with iRepertoire HTBI primers generated TCR beta libraries. TCRdb processed the multiplex PCR reads anew with MiXCR; each CDR3 protein has one entry. Of about 460,000 distinct CDR3 sequences in the sample, about 15% are singletons; the top ten hold around a sixth. Germline loops: CDR1 MDHEN, CDR2 SYDVKM. The germline V and J ends were trimmed by 8 bases and 1 base, with 12 bases remaining between them. The CDR3 covers 14 residues. This clonotype was counted at least ten times. Its matching antigen is unknown. This sample's time point: newly diagnosed GD, antithyroid drugs for less than 3 months. RNA isolated from PBMCs was used to make the TCR library. A peripheral blood sample, around 8.6 milliliters in volume, was drawn into EDTA tubes. The same sample was also studied in work on T cells in Graves' hyperthyroidism and ophthalmopathy. That publication notes: RT-PCR in the first round (using the HTBI primer set) targeted the TCR CDR3.

The source is a woman aged 45 to 65 with Graves disease. The chain links TRBV28 to TRBJ1-5; the D is unclear. Sequenced material: peripheral blood mononuclear cells (PBMCs), taken at new diagnosis, from a patient treated with antithyroid drugs. As DNA, the CDR3 is TGTGCCAGCTGTAGCCCCAGAAGCAATCAGCCCCAGCATTTT. Translation: CASCSPRSNQPQHF. The variable domain in full, with the rest retrieved from reference TRBV28 and TRBJ1-5, is DVKVTQSSRYLVKRTGEKVFLECVQDMDHENMFWYRQDPGLGLRLIYFSYDVKMKEKGDIPEGYSVSREKKERFSLILESASTNQTSMYLCASCSPRSNQPQHFGDGTRLSIL.